These 13 T cell receptor beta chains came from one sample sequenced in a study of blood T cell repertoires in COVID-19. The assay was immunoSEQ multiplex PCR, and TCRdb's table has in-frame clones only and misses some. The data show around 100,000 clones, roughly 82% seen once. Sequencing input: peripheral blood. Source of these receptors: a man aged 55 to 70 with acute or convalescent COVID-19.

CDR3 coding DNA: TGTGCCAGCAGTTACCCGTTTTTGGCATCAAACACTGAAGCTTTCTTT. Protein sequence: CASSYPFLASNTEAFF. The chain carries TRBV6-2 or TRBV6-3 and TRBJ1-1, with unresolved D. The CDR3 is 16 amino acids. Germline CDR1 and CDR2: MNHEY and SVGEGT. The germline V and J ends were trimmed by 2 bases and 2 bases, with 15 bases remaining between them.

The chain is built from TRBV19 and TRBJ1-1, with 9 bases identical to TRBD1. J was trimmed by 3 bases and V by 5 bases; bases with no gene match: 7. Germline loops: CDR1 LNHDA, CDR2 SQIVND (reference sequence). The CDR3 is 15 amino acids. The CDR3 nucleotides read TGTGCCAGTAGTTTGCGGGGACAGGGTTACACTGAAGCTTTCTTT. It is translated as CASSLRGQGYTEAFF.

The chain employs TRBV28 and TRBJ1-5; tentative D call: TRBD1 (5 bases). This CDR3 spans 14 amino acids. The germline CDR1 and CDR2 sequences are MDHEN and SYDVKM. V lost 8 bases, J lost 1 base, and 12 bases lay in between. Here the CDR3 reads CASSLGGSNQPQHF. The CDR3 nucleotides read TGTGCCAGCTCGCTGGGGGGGAGCAATCAGCCCCAGCATTTT.

The chain links TRBV11-3 to TRBJ1-6; TRBD1 matches 7 bases. Trimming cost V 4 bases and J 0 bases; bases outside gene matches: 6. Germline CDR1 and CDR2: SGHNT and YENEEA. CDR3 length: 17 amino acids. CDR3: CASSYPGQSSYNSPLHF. CDR3 DNA sequence: TGTGCCAGCAGCTATCCGGGACAGAGCTCCTATAATTCACCCCTCCACTTT.

This clone was seen more than once but under ten times. This chain joins TRBV28 and TRBJ2-7, with 7 bases fitting TRBD1. Germline CDR1 reads MDHEN; CDR2 reads SYDVKM. Trimming at V came to 5 bases and at J to 4 bases, leaving 8 bases not matched to a gene. The CDR3 consists of 14 residues. CDR3 sequence: CASSRRGGNYEQYF. DNA of the CDR3: TGTGCCAGCAGTCGTCGAGGGGGCAATTACGAGCAGTACTTC. Supplemented by reference TRBV28 and TRBJ2-7, the full variable domain reads DVKVTQSSRYLVKRTGEKVFLECVQDMDHENMFWYRQDPGLGLRLIYFSYDVKMKEKGDIPEGYSVSREKKERFSLILESASTNQTSMYLCASSRRGGNYEQYFGPGTRLTVT.

The V gene is TRBV9, the J gene TRBJ2-1; a weak D match, TRBD1 (6 bases). Germline lookup yields CDR1 SGDLS and CDR2 YYNGEE. The CDR3 length is 14 residues. The V gene lost 3 bases and the J gene lost 5 bases, with 12 bases spanning the gap. The CDR3 is CASSENRQDNEQFF. CDR3 DNA: TGTGCCAGCAGCGAGAACCGACAGGACAATGAGCAGTTCTTC. Supplemented by reference TRBV9 and TRBJ2-1, the full variable domain reads DSGVTQTPKHLITATGQRVTLRCSPRSGDLSVYWYQQSLDQGLQFLIQYYNGEERAKGNILERFSAQQFPDLHSELNLSSLELGDSALYFCASSENRQDNEQFFGPGTRLTVL.

The chain employs TRBV19 and TRBJ2-2; D uncertain. The germline CDR1 and CDR2 sequences are LNHDA and SQIVND (reference sequence). This CDR3 spans 15 amino acids. V lost 3 bases, J lost 0 bases, and 8 bases lay in between. CDR3 in amino acids: CASSMVYPNTGELFF. The CDR3 DNA reads TGTGCCAGTAGTATGGTCTATCCGAACACCGGGGAGCTGTTTTTT.

The sample holds a few counts of this clone. The V gene is TRBV5-6, the J gene TRBJ1-1; the D gene is possibly TRBD1 (5 bases). CDR3 length equals 13 residues. Germline V gene lookup returns CDR1 SGHDT and CDR2 YYEEEE. Trimming stripped 4 bases from V and 3 bases from J, with 10 bases between. The CDR3 protein is CASSPGHYTEAFF. CDR3 DNA sequence: TGTGCCAGCAGCCCAGGACACTACACTGAAGCTTTCTTT.

This chain uses TRBV3-1 (or the pseudogene TRBV3-2) with TRBJ1-6; TRBD1 agrees at 10 bases. CDR1 is LGHDT, CDR2 YNNKEL, per germline (reference sequence). The CDR3 runs 14 residues. The trim removed 4 bases at V and 13 bases at J, leaving 7 bases unmatched. The CDR3 here is CASSPRQGAGPLHF. The CDR3 nucleotides read TGTGCCAGCAGCCCGCGACAGGGGGCTGGTCCCCTCCACTTT.

The count of this clone is one. The chain joins TRBV5-1 to TRBJ1-2, with a tentative D call TRBD1 (5 bases). Trimming removed 4 bases at V and 5 bases at J, with 12 bases between. Germline CDR1 is SGHRS and CDR2 is YFSETQ. The CDR3 runs 13 residues. This CDR3 reads CASSQTVSYGYTF. CDR3 nucleotides: TGCGCCAGCAGCCAGACAGTATCTTATGGCTACACCTTC.

V gene TRBV19 combines with J gene TRBJ1-4; D is perhaps TRBD1 (6 bases). Trimming shortened V by 7 bases and J by 8 bases, and 14 bases separated the two germline ends. CDR1 and CDR2 (germline): LNHDA, SQIVND (reference sequence). CDR3 length: 13 residues. CDR3 protein: CASTKTQGEKLFF. The CDR3, as DNA: TGTGCCAGTACTAAAACTCAGGGGGAAAAACTGTTTTTT.

V gene TRBV6-1 combines with J gene TRBJ1-1; D possibly corresponds to TRBD1 (5 bases). The V end was cut by 3 bases, the J end by 7 bases, with 15 bases between. There are 14 residues in the CDR3. Germline V gene sequence: CDR1 MNHNS, CDR2 SASEGT. This chain's CDR3 is CASSEATGNNEAFF. The CDR3 nucleotides are TGTGCCAGCAGTGAGGCAACAGGCAATAATGAAGCTTTCTTT.

The chain carries TRBV7-9 and TRBJ2-7; a weak D match, TRBD2 (5 bases). V shed 2 bases and J shed 3 bases, with 14 bases lying between them. Germline CDR1 and CDR2: SEHNR and FQNEAQ (reference sequence). The CDR3 totals 15 residues. The CDR3 region has the DNA TGTGCCAGCAGCTTAAACAGCGGCCGCCTCTACGAGCAGTACTTC. Translation: CASSLNSGRLYEQYF.